A selection of T cell receptor beta chains follows, all from one sample in a study of response to subunit inactivated influenza vaccine. TCRdb redid the calling of the RT-PCR reads with MiXCR, one entry per CDR3 protein. In the table there are fewer than 800,000 distinct CDR3 sequences, approximately 14% of which are singletons. Here the sequenced sample was PBMCs from blood, taken approximately 12 days after vaccination. The receptors originated from a man aged 45-60 years who received an inactivated influenza vaccine. CDR3s include the opening cysteine and the closing phenylalanine or tryptophan. The order of the fields is D gene, clone size, J gene, V gene, CDR3 DNA, CDR3 protein. A D gene is named only where the DNA matches it firmly. Clone sizes are given selectively: once, few, many, or a class where the clone is expanded.

D: .; size: .; J: TRBJ2-1; V: TRBV7-2; DNA: TGTGCCAGCAGCTTTCCCCCCCGGGACACCAATGAGCAGTTCTTC; CDR3: CASSFPPRDTNEQFF
D: .; size: few; J: TRBJ1-1; V: TRBV6-1; DNA: TGTGCCAGCAGTGTCCTGGGATCGAACACTGAAGCTTTCTTT; CDR3: CASSVLGSNTEAFF
D: TRBD1; size: .; J: TRBJ1-5; V: TRBV4-3; DNA: TGCGCCAGCAGCCTCGACAGGGGGCGTCAGCCCCAGCATTTT; CDR3: CASSLDRGRQPQHF
D: .; size: .; J: TRBJ1-2; V: TRBV7-2; DNA: TGTGCCAGCAGCTTAGACACAGTCTTCTATGGCTACACCTTC; CDR3: CASSLDTVFYGYTF
D: .; size: .; J: TRBJ2-7; V: TRBV13; DNA: TGTGCCAGCAGCCTTAACATCCCCCCGCAGTACTTC; CDR3: CASSLNIPPQYF
D: TRBD2; size: .; J: TRBJ2-3; V: TRBV15; DNA: TGTGCCACCAGCCTAGCGGGACCACTGGATACGCAGTTTTTT; CDR3: CATSLAGPLDTQFF
D: .; size: few; J: TRBJ2-5; V: TRBV3-1; DNA: TGTGCCAGCAGCCTCCTAAAGGTGGAGACCCAGTACTTC; CDR3: CASSLLKVETQYF
D: .; size: once; J: TRBJ2-7; V: TRBV5-5; DNA: TGTGCCAGCAGCTCCGGGGATCTCCCCTACGAGCAGTACTTC; CDR3: CASSSGDLPYEQYF
D: .; size: few; J: TRBJ1-3; V: TRBV12-3/TRBV12-4; DNA: TGTGCCAGCATAAGCGGGATCTCTGGAAACACCATATATTTT; CDR3: CASISGISGNTIYF
D: TRBD1; size: .; J: TRBJ2-5; V: TRBV20-1; DNA: TGCAGTCTAAACAGGGGGCTGGGGGAGACCCAGTGCTTC; CDR3: CSLNRGLGETQCF
D: .; size: .; J: TRBJ2-7; V: TRBV5-1; DNA: TGCGCCAGCAGCTTGGAGACTAGACCTATCGAGCAGTACTTC; CDR3: CASSLETRPIEQYF
D: TRBD1; size: .; J: TRBJ2-2; V: TRBV7-9; DNA: TGTGCCAGCAGGCCGACAGGGTCCACCGGGGAGCTGTTTTTT; CDR3: CASRPTGSTGELFF
D: .; size: .; J: TRBJ1-5; V: TRBV28; DNA: TGTGCCAGCAGTACCCTGGGGACACAGTATAGCAATCAGCCCCAGCATTTT; CDR3: CASSTLGTQYSNQPQHF
D: .; size: .; J: TRBJ2-5; V: TRBV20-1; DNA: TGCAGTGCTAGAGATCCGACTAGGGGGATTGTAGAGACCCAGTACTTC; CDR3: CSARDPTRGIVETQYF
D: .; size: few; J: TRBJ2-3; V: TRBV29-1; DNA: TGCAGCGTTGAATCTGACACAGATACGCAGTATTTT; CDR3: CSVESDTDTQYF
D: .; size: .; J: TRBJ1-5; V: TRBV20-1; DNA: TGCAGTGCTAGACCCCCTGGTGGAACTCATCAGCCCCAGCATTTT; CDR3: CSARPPGGTHQPQHF
D: TRBD1; size: few; J: TRBJ1-1; V: TRBV10-3; DNA: TGTGCCATCAGTCCCCGGGACAGGGGGAACACTGAAGCTTTCTTT; CDR3: CAISPRDRGNTEAFF
D: TRBD2; size: .; J: TRBJ2-1; V: TRBV7-8; DNA: TGTGCCAGCAGCTTAGACCCGATAGCGGGTGAGCAGTTCTTC; CDR3: CASSLDPIAGEQFF
D: .; size: few; J: TRBJ1-3; V: TRBV29-1; DNA: TGCAGCGTTGAAGAAGGTGGGGTTGGAAACACCATATATTTT; CDR3: CSVEEGGVGNTIYF
D: .; size: few; J: TRBJ2-2; V: TRBV11-2; DNA: TGTGCCAGCAGCAAACAGGGTTATACCGGGGAGCTGTTTTTT; CDR3: CASSKQGYTGELFF
D: .; size: few; J: TRBJ2-2; V: TRBV5-1; DNA: TGCGCCAGCAGCTTGGCCGCGCGGGCCGGGGAGCTGTTTTTT; CDR3: CASSLAARAGELFF
D: .; size: .; J: TRBJ1-1; V: TRBV12-3/TRBV12-4; DNA: TGTGCCAGCAGTTTAGAGTTTGACACTGAAGCTTTCTTT; CDR3: CASSLEFDTEAFF
D: .; size: .; J: TRBJ2-3; V: TRBV24-1; DNA: TGTGCCACCAGTGATCCTCACACAGATACGCAGTATTTT; CDR3: CATSDPHTDTQYF
D: .; size: few; J: TRBJ2-4; V: TRBV11-1; DNA: TGTGCCAGCAGCTTAGTCCTTCTAGGATTTCCATCCAAAAACATTCAGTACTTC; CDR3: CASSLVLLGFPSKNIQYF
D: .; size: .; J: TRBJ2-7; V: TRBV20-1; DNA: TGCAGTGCTGGTCGTGCGGCCTACGAGCAGTACTTC; CDR3: CSAGRAAYEQYF
D: .; size: few; J: TRBJ2-1; V: TRBV24-1; DNA: TGTGCCACCAGTGATCTTAACAATGAGCAGTTCTTC; CDR3: CATSDLNNEQFF
D: TRBD1; size: .; J: TRBJ2-6; V: TRBV6-2/TRBV6-3; DNA: TGTGCCAGCAGTTTTGACAGGGGACCGGGGGCCAACGTCCTGACTTTC; CDR3: CASSFDRGPGANVLTF
D: TRBD1; size: few; J: TRBJ2-3; V: TRBV7-2; DNA: TGTGCCAGCAGCGTGGGAAGGGGGCTGGGGACAGATACGCAGTATTTT; CDR3: CASSVGRGLGTDTQYF
D: TRBD1; size: many; J: TRBJ1-4; V: TRBV12-3/TRBV12-4; DNA: TGTGCCAGCAGTAGGACAGGGTTTGGAGAAAAACTGTTTTTT; CDR3: CASSRTGFGEKLFF
D: .; size: few; J: TRBJ2-5; V: TRBV20-1; DNA: TGCAGTGCTAGAGATTGGGAAGCGCAAGAGACCCAGTACTTC; CDR3: CSARDWEAQETQYF
D: .; size: .; J: TRBJ2-5; V: TRBV3-1; DNA: TGTGCCAGCAGCCCTACCCCGCGGGCGGAAATACAAGAGACCCAGTACTTC; CDR3: CASSPTPRAEIQETQYF
D: .; size: few; J: TRBJ2-7; V: TRBV29-1; DNA: TGCAGCGTTGGTGGGTTCTACGAGCAGTACTTC; CDR3: CSVGGFYEQYF
D: TRBD1; size: many; J: TRBJ2-1; V: TRBV6-1; DNA: TGTGCCAGCAGTCAACCGGGACAGGGGTACAATGAGCAGTTCTTC; CDR3: CASSQPGQGYNEQFF
D: .; size: .; J: TRBJ2-1; V: TRBV7-6; DNA: TGTGCCAGCAGCTTAGAATCCGCCCCCAATGAGCAGTTCTTC; CDR3: CASSLESAPNEQFF
D: TRBD1; size: .; J: TRBJ2-7; V: TRBV4-2; DNA: TGTGCCAGCAGCCCTGGCGTTACCGGGACAGGGGTATTCTACGAGCAGTACTTC; CDR3: CASSPGVTGTGVFYEQYF
D: .; size: .; J: TRBJ2-5; V: TRBV20-1; DNA: TGCAGTGCAACTAGAGGGGATCAAGAGACCCAGTACTTC; CDR3: CSATRGDQETQYF
D: .; size: few; J: TRBJ2-1; V: TRBV20-1; DNA: TGCAGTGTTAAAGGGGCCGAACCCAACAATGAGCAGTTCTTC; CDR3: CSVKGAEPNNEQFF
D: .; size: few; J: TRBJ1-1; V: TRBV6-2/TRBV6-3; DNA: TGTGCCAGCAGTTGGGGGAAAGGGTTGACTGAAGCTTTCTTT; CDR3: CASSWGKGLTEAFF
D: .; size: few; J: TRBJ2-3; V: TRBV7-9; DNA: TGTGCCAGCAGCTTGCCCAGGGGGGGAGAATCAGATACGCAGTATTTT; CDR3: CASSLPRGGESDTQYF